This T cell receptor beta chain was retrieved from a study of HIV-infected patients and healthy controls. 500 ng RNA was reverse transcribed with alpha and beta constant-region primers. Alpha and beta chain libraries were made separately by chain-specific third strand synthesis with multiplexing indices. After a brief PCR adding P5, P7 and a second index, about 24 amplification cycles followed. TCRdb re-called the 5' RACE reads with MiXCR, one entry per CDR3 protein. The data hold about 10,000 distinct CDR3 sequences, with 7% to 9% observed a single time. Trimming stripped 2 bases from V and 6 bases from J, with 14 bases between. Germline lookup yields CDR1 SGHDT and CDR2 YYEEEE. There are 14 residues in the CDR3. Many counts were recorded for this clonotype. No antigen is known for it. Study-level results: Size-matching overweighted rare events from HIV-infected data when comparing patients with controls. CMV-associated CDR3s mostly grew nonsignificantly during therapy, while HIV-associated CDR3s declined significantly. Compared with controls, mean Gini indices were significantly raised in HIV-infected repertoires, possibly indicating oligoclonality.

No cell fractionation was done, so the repertoire covers all unsorted peripheral blood T cells. This chain joins TRBV5-6 and TRBJ1-2, with D perhaps TRBD1 (6 bases). The origin of this receptor is an adult in good health. Material for sequencing was blood. The chain's CDR3 is CASSFGGRANGYTF. In DNA, the CDR3 is TGTGCCAGCAGCTTTGGGGGGCGCGCAAATGGCTACACCTTC.